This section outlines one T cell receptor beta chain sequence together with its context. Authors' processing steps: The authors estimated nucleated cell counts from reference gene primer amplification. The repertoire was sequenced with immunoSEQ multiplex PCR; TCRdb's copy has only in-frame clones and lacks some. Clone size and the V and J calls come from that table; the DNA yielded D and trimming. The sample lists about 180,000 clones, 80% to 90% seen once, with just under 2.5% in the top ten. The length of the CDR3 is 15 residues. The germline gives CDR1 SGHTA, CDR2 FQGNSA. V was pared by 5 bases and J by 9 bases, with 13 bases of the junction left unmatched. The source of the sample is a study of blood T cell repertoires in COVID-19. Across the study: Both acute and convalescent COVID-19 samples were obtained from the United States, Italy and Spain.

Sequences were obtained from peripheral blood. The source of this sequence is a man aged 35 to 55 with active or convalescent COVID-19. The chain carries TRBV7-2 and TRBJ1-1; 9 bases align to TRBD1. The CDR3 DNA sequence: TGTGCCAGCAGCCCCGGACAGGGGATGCCCTCTAAAGCTTTCTTT. Protein product: CASSPGQGMPSKAFF.